The sequence of this T cell receptor (beta chain) was determined in a study of T-cell reconstitution after alpha-beta-depleted transplantation in children. Points from the study as a whole: Several hundred expanded graft clones reportedly supplied alpha-beta T cells about two months after transplant. Newly produced T cells mostly provided counts and TCRbeta diversity after one year, as hyperexpanded clones declined. High day-60 TCRbeta diversity in some patients came from surviving recipient T cells and thymic progenitors.

This clonotype has just a few counts. Its antigen is not known. Construction of the TCRbeta library involved unique molecular identifiers. TCRdb re-called the PCR reads through MiXCR, storing one row per CDR3 protein. Found here are fewer than 250,000 distinct CDR3 sequences, roughly 7.7% of them singletons; the top ten hold 6.3%. CDR1 is DFQATT and CDR2 is SNEGSKA in the germline V gene (reference sequence). The CDR3 has 14 residues. The chain links TRBV20-1 to TRBJ2-1; 8 nucleotides align to TRBD2. The specimen comprised PBMCs, mostly from graft donor cells, sampled 180 days after TCRalphabeta/CD19-depleted stem cell transplant. This TCR was recovered from a male patient between 10 and 17 years old who had a stem cell transplant for acute lymphoblastic leukemia, so the T cells may come from the graft donor. The CDR3 is CRAQREWSYNEQFF. The CDR3 DNA follows: TGCAGAGCCCAGCGGGAGTGGTCCTACAATGAGCAGTTCTTC.